This T cell receptor beta chain was sequenced in a study of CD8 T cells in ankylosing spondylitis. Findings and limits, study-wide: Blood from ankylosing spondylitis patients appeared to carry a characteristic roughly 8-variant TCR beta motif. Reportedly, disease-linked clones are significantly enriched in ankylosing spondylitis patients' matched synovial fluid.

The germline V and J ends were trimmed by 5 bases and 8 bases, with 15 bases remaining between them. Germline CDR1 MNHEY, CDR2 SMNVEV (reference sequence). The CDR3 runs to 13 residues. The table lists this clonotype with many counts. Its matching antigen is unknown. Library preparation for TCR beta used quantitative 5'-RACE with molecular barcodes. TCRdb re-called the 5' RACE reads with MiXCR, one entry per CDR3 protein. Seen here are 200,000 to 250,000 distinct CDR3 sequences, 10% observed once, and the top ten hold 21%. V and J are TRBV27 and TRBJ1-2; D remains unclear. This TCR was sampled from a male donor with ankylosing spondylitis or in good health (not recorded which). Source material: blood, either unsorted or a sorted T cell fraction (not recorded which). Here the CDR3 reads CASSPPGGGGYTF. The CDR3 coding sequence is TGTGCCAGCAGTCCCCCCGGTGGCGGGGGCTACACCTTC.